One T cell receptor (beta chain) is described in this entry. The CDR3 extends over 13 amino acids. Germline V gives CDR1 MNHEY, CDR2 SVGAGI. Trimming took 7 bases from V and 8 from J, leaving 17 bases between them. The data derive from a study of T-cell memory formation after mild COVID-19. TCRdb reprocessed the 5' RACE reads with MiXCR, giving one entry per CDR3 protein. The top ten clones hold around a fifth of a sample with approximately 300,000 distinct CDR3 sequences, approximately 15% of them seen once. The rearrangement joins TRBV6-5 to TRBJ1-2; tentative D call: TRBD1 (5 bases). The sequenced sample consisted of PBMCs or a T cell subset sorted from them (not recorded which). The clonotype was recovered from a man aged 18 to 30 who had mild COVID-19 (a few samples of this study predate the infection). Cell type and time point are not known. The CDR3: CASTPGRSSGYTF. The DNA of the CDR3 is TGTGCCAGCACCCCGGGACGGTCTAGCGGCTACACCTTC.